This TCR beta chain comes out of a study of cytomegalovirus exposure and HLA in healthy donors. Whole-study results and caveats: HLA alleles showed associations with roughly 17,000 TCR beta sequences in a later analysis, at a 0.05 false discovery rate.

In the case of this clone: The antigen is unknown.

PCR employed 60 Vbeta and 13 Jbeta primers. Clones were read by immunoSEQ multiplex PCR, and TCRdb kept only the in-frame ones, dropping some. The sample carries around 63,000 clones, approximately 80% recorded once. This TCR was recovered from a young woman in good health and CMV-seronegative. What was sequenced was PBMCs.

The CDR3 region has the DNA TGTGCCAGCAGGTCGCACTTCACCGGGGAGCTGTTTTTT. The encoded protein is CASRSHFTGELFF. The gene calls are TRBV6-1 and TRBJ2-2; D call uncertain. CDR3 length: 13 residues. V gave up 6 bases and J gave up 4 bases, with 9 bases separating them. The germline gives CDR1 MNHNS, CDR2 SASEGT.